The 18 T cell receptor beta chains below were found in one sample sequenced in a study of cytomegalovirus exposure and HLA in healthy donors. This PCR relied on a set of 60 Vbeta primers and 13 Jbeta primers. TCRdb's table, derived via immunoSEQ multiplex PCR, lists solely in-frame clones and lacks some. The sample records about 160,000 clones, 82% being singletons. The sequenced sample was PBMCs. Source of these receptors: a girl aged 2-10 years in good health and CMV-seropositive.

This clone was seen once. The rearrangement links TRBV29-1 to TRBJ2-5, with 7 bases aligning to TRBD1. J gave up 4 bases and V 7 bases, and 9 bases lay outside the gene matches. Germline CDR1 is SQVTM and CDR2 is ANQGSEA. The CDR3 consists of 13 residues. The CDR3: CSADRETGETQYF. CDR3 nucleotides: TGCAGCGCCGACAGGGAAACGGGAGAGACCCAGTACTTC. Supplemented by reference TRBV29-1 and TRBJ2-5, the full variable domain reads SAVISQKPSRDICQRGTSLTIQCQVDSQVTMMFWYRQQPGQSLTLIATANQGSEATYESGFVIDKFPISRPNLTFSTLTVSNMSPEDSSIYLCSADRETGETQYFGPGTRLLVL.

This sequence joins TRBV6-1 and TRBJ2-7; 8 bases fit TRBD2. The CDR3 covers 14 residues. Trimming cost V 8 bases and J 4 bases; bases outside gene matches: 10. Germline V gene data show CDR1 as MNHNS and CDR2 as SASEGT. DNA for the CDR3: TGTGCCAGCTCAAGACTAGCGCCAATATACGAGCAGTACTTC. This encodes CASSRLAPIYEQYF.

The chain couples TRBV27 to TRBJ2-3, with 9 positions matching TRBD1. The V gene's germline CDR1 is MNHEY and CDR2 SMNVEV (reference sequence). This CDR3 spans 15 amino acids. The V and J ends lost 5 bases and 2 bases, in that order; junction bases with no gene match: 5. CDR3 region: CASSDRGVSTDTQYF. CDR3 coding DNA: TGTGCCAGCAGTGACAGGGGGGTCTCCACAGATACGCAGTATTTT.

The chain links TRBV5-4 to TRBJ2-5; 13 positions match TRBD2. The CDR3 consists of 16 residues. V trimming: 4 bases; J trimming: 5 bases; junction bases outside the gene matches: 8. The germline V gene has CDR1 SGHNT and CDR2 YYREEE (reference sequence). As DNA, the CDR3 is TGTGCCAGCAGCACGGGACTAGCGGGACGTCGGGAGACCCAGTACTTC. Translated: CASSTGLAGRRETQYF.

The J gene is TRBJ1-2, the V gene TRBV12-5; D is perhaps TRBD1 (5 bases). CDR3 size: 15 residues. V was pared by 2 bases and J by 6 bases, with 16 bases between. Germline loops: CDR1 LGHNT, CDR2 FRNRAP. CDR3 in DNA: TGTGCTAGTGGTTTGAACCTAGGGATCAGGGATGGCTACACCTTC. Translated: CASGLNLGIRDGYTF.

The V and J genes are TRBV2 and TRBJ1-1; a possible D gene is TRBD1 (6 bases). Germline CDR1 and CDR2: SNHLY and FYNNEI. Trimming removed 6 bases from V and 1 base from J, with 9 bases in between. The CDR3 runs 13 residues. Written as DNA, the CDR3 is TGTGCCAGCAGCCTACAGGGGAACACTGAAGCTTTCTTT. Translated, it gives CASSLQGNTEAFF.

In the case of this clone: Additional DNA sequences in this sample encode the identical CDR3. CDR3 region: CASSLLNQPQHF. The CDR3 DNA follows: TGTGCCAGCAGTTTACTCAATCAGCCCCAGCATTTT. The chain is built from TRBV28 and TRBJ1-5; no definite D call. The CDR3 extends over 12 amino acids. Germline CDR1 reads MDHEN; CDR2 reads SYDVKM. The V gene lost 2 bases and the J gene lost 3 bases, with 2 bases spanning the gap. The full variable domain, in which reference TRBV28 and TRBJ1-5 provide the parts outside the CDR3, is DVKVTQSSRYLVKRTGEKVFLECVQDMDHENMFWYRQDPGLGLRLIYFSYDVKMKEKGDIPEGYSVSREKKERFSLILESASTNQTSMYLCASSLLNQPQHFGDGTRLSIL.

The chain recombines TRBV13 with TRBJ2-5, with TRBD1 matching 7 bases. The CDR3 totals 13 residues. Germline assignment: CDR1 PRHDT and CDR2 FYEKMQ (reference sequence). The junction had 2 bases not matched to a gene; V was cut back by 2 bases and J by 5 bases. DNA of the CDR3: TGTGCCAGCAGCTTAAGAGGGGGCGAGACCCAGTACTTC. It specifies CASSLRGGETQYF.

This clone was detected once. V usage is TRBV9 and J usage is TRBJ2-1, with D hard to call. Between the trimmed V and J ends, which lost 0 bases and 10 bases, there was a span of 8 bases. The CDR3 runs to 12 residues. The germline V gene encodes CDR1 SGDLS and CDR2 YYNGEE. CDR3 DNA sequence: TGTGCCAGCAGCGTAGCTACGAGGGAGCAGTTCTTC. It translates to CASSVATREQFF.

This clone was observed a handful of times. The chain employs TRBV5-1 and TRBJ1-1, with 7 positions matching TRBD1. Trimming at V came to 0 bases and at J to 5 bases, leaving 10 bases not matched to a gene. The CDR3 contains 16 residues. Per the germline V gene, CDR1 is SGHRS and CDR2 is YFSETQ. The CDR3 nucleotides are TGCGCCAGCAGCTTGGCGGGAGCAGGGGGGAGGACTGAAGCTTTCTTT. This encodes CASSLAGAGGRTEAFF. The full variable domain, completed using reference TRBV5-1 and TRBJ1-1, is KAGVTQTPRYLIKTRGQQVTLSCSPISGHRSVSWYQQTPGQGLQFLFEYFSETQRNKGNFPGRFSGRQFSNSRSEMNVSTLELGDSALYLCASSLAGAGGRTEAFFGQGTRLTVV.

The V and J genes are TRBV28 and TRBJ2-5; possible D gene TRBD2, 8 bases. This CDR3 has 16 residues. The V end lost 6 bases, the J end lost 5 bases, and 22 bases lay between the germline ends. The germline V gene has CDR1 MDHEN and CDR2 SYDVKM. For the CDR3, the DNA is TGTGCCAGCAGCCAGGGGGGAGCGGGAGTCGGCGAGACCCAGTACTTC. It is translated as CASSQGGAGVGETQYF.

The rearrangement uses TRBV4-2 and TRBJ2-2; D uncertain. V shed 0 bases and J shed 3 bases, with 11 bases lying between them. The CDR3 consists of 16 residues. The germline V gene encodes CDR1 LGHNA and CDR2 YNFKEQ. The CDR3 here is CASSQDVRHDTGELFF. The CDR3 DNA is TGTGCCAGCAGCCAAGACGTAAGACACGACACCGGGGAGCTGTTTTTT.

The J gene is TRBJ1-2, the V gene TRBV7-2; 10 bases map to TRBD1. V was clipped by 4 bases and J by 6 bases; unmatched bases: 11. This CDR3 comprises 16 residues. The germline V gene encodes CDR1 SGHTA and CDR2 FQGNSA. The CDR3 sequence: CASSSARQGAGHGYTF. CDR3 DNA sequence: TGTGCCAGCAGCTCCGCCCGACAGGGGGCAGGGCATGGCTACACCTTC.

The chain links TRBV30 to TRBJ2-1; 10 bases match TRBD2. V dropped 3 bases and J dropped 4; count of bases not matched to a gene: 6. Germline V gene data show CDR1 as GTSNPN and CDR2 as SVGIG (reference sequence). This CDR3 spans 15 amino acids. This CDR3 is CAWRPGTSVYNEQFF. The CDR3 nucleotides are TGTGCCTGGAGGCCCGGGACTAGCGTTTACAATGAGCAGTTCTTC.

In nucleotides, the CDR3 is TGTGCCAGCAGTTTGTACAGGGATGGGGTTGTGGCTTTCTTT. It encodes CASSLYRDGVVAFF. The chain combines TRBV6-6 with TRBJ1-1, with a weak D call TRBD1 (6 bases). This CDR3 is built from 14 residues. Germline CDR1 is MNHNY and CDR2 is SVGAGI (reference sequence). The germline V and J ends were trimmed by 4 bases and 11 bases, with 20 bases remaining between them.

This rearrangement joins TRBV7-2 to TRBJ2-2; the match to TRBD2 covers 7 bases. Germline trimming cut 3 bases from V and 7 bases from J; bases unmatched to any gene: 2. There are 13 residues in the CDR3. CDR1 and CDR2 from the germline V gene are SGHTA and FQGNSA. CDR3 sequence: CASSLRENGELFF. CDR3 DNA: TGTGCCAGCAGCTTGCGGGAGAACGGGGAGCTGTTTTTT.

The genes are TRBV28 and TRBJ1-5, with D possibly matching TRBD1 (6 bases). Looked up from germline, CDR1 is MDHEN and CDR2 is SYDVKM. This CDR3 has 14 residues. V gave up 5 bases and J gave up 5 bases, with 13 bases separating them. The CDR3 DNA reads TGTGCCAGCAGTAGTTTGGGGGCTGATCAGCCCCAGCATTTT. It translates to CASSSLGADQPQHF.

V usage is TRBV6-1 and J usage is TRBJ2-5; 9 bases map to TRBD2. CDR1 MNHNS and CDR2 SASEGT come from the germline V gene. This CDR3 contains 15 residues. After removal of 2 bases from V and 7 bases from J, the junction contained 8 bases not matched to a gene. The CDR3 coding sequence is TGTGCCAGCAGTGAATTCCGCGGGAGGGCCGGGACCCAGTACTTC. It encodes CASSEFRGRAGTQYF.